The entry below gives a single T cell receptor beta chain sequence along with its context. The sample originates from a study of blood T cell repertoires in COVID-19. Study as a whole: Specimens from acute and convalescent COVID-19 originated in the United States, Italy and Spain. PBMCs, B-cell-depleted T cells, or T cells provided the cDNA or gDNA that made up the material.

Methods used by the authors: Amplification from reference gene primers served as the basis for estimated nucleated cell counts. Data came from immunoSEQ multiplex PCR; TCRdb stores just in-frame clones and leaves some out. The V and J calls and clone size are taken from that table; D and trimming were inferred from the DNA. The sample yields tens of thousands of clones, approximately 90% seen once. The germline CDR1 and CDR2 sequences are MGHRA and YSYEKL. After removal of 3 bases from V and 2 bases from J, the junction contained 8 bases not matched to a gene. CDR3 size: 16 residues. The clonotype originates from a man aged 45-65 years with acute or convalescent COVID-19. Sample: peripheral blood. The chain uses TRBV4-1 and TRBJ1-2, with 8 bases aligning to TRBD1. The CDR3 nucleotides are TGCGCCAGCAGCCACCCCGGACAGGGTAGGAACTATGGCTACACCTTC. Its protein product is CASSHPGQGRNYGYTF.